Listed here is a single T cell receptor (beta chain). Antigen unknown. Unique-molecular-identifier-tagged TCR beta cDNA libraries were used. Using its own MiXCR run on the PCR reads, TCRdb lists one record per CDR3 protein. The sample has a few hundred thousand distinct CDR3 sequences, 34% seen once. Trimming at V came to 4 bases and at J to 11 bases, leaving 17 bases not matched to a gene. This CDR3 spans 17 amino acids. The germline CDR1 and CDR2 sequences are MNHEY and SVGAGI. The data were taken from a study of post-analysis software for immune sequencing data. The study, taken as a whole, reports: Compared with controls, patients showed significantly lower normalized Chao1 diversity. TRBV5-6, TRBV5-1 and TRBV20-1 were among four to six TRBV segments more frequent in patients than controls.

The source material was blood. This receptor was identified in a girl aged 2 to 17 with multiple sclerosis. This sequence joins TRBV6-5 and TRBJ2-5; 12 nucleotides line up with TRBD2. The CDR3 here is CASSFISSGGAHNEQYF. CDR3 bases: TGTGCCAGCAGTTTCATTTCTAGCGGGGGGGCCCACAATGAGCAGTACTTC.